What follows are 21 T cell receptor beta chains derived from one specimen sequenced in a study of blood T cell repertoires in COVID-19. Sequenced by immunoSEQ multiplex PCR; TCRdb stores in-frame clones only, minus some. The sample gives about 170,000 clones, 60% to 80% of which show up once; approximately 2.6% is in the top ten. Specimen: peripheral blood. Source of these receptors: a man aged 65-85 years with acute or convalescent COVID-19.

This clone has a handful of counts. The chain joins TRBV6-5 to TRBJ1-1; D ambiguous. This CDR3 region has 13 residues. Trimming left V 9 bases short and J 4 bases short, with 15 bases between. Germline values: CDR1 MNHEY, CDR2 SVGAGI. CDR3 region: CASTVQEGTEAFF. The CDR3 DNA reads as TGTGCCAGTACTGTCCAGGAGGGCACTGAAGCTTTCTTT.

This clone was counted only a few times. J is TRBJ1-6 and V is TRBV5-1; TRBD1 might be the D (6 bases). CDR1 is SGHRS, CDR2 YFSETQ, per germline. The CDR3 sequence is 15 residues long. V gave up 8 bases and J gave up 2 bases, with 14 bases separating them. The CDR3: CASTPAGAYNSPLHF. The CDR3, as DNA: TGCGCCAGTACCCCGGCAGGGGCCTATAATTCACCCCTCCACTTT.

The sample holds a few counts of this clone. J is TRBJ1-1 and V is TRBV4-3, with TRBD1 identical over 9 bases. In germline, CDR1 is LGHNA, CDR2 YSLEER. CDR3 size: 13 residues. V was clipped by 2 bases and J by 11 bases; unmatched bases: 6. CDR3 nucleotides: TGCGCCAGCAGCCAACAACAGGGGGCCGAGGCTTTCTTT. Translating it yields CASSQQQGAEAFF.

Details on this clone: The sample holds other DNA sequences that translate to the same CDR3. The chain recombines TRBV10-3 with TRBJ1-1; 11 nucleotides line up with TRBD1. This CDR3 contains 15 residues. J gave up 7 bases and V 0 bases, and 4 bases lay outside the gene matches. Germline CDR1 ENHRY, CDR2 SYGVKD. The CDR3 loop is CAISESGQGVSEAFF. CDR3 bases: TGTGCCATCAGTGAGTCGGGACAGGGGGTTAGTGAAGCTTTCTTT.

The gene calls are TRBV11-3 and TRBJ2-3; unclear D gene. Germline CDR1 and CDR2: SGHNT and YENEEA. V shed 5 bases and J shed 3 bases, with 9 bases lying between them. The CDR3 consists of 13 residues. The CDR3 region is CASSNLGTDTQYF. In nucleotides, the CDR3 is TGTGCCAGCAGCAATCTCGGGACAGATACGCAGTATTTT.

V and J are TRBV6-6 and TRBJ1-1; D gene ambiguous. The length of the CDR3 is 15 residues. Trimming took off 2 bases at V and 0 bases at J, with 10 bases between the two ends. The germline gives CDR1 MNHNY, CDR2 SVGAGI (reference sequence). CDR3 in amino acids: CASSYQEAMNTEAFF. CDR3 coding DNA: TGTGCCAGCAGTTACCAGGAGGCCATGAACACTGAAGCTTTCTTT.

The J gene is TRBJ1-4, the V gene TRBV19; TRBD1 matches 8 bases. This CDR3 has 16 residues. Germline lookup yields CDR1 LNHDA and CDR2 SQIVND (reference sequence). V shed 5 bases, J shed 6 bases, and the junction held 11 bases outside the gene matches. CDR3 in DNA: TGTGCCAGTAGTGTCTACGTCAGGGGGCGGGATGAAAAACTGTTTTTT. This gives the protein CASSVYVRGRDEKLFF.

This clone was counted a single time. The chain uses TRBV27 and TRBJ2-3; 13 nucleotides match TRBD2. Germline loops: CDR1 MNHEY, CDR2 SMNVEV (reference sequence). With V trimmed by 7 bases and J by 2 bases, 12 bases remained unmatched. This CDR3 has 18 residues. The CDR3 bases are TGTGCCAGCACCTCTGGACTAGCGGGAGAGGATCCCACAGATACGCAGTATTTT. It translates to CASTSGLAGEDPTDTQYF.

The chain recombines TRBV2 with TRBJ2-4, with 7 positions matching TRBD2. V dropped 2 bases and J dropped 3; count of bases not matched to a gene: 7. Looked up from germline, CDR1 is SNHLY and CDR2 is FYNNEI. The CDR3 is 16 amino acids. The DNA for the CDR3 is TGTGCCAGCAGTGAACCAACAGCGGGGTACAAAAACATTCAGTACTTC. Its protein product is CASSEPTAGYKNIQYF.

The gene calls are TRBV7-2 and TRBJ2-3; 8 bases align to TRBD2. Per germline, CDR1 SGHTA and CDR2 FQGNSA. CDR3 size: 16 residues. V was clipped by 5 bases and J by 0 bases; unmatched bases: 7. CDR3 amino acids: CASSGLTSGSTDTQYF. In DNA, the CDR3 is TGTGCCAGCAGCGGCCTCACTAGCGGTAGCACAGATACGCAGTATTTT.

This clone appeared a single time. The rearrangement uses TRBV28 and TRBJ1-1, with D possibly matching TRBD1 (6 bases). This CDR3 has 14 amino acids. In germline, CDR1 is MDHEN, CDR2 SYDVKM. V lost 8 bases to trimming and J lost 0 bases, with 13 bases between them. The CDR3, as DNA: TGTGCCAGCTGGCAGGGGTACATGAACACTGAAGCTTTCTTT. Translation gives CASWQGYMNTEAFF.

J is TRBJ1-6 and V is TRBV18; D possibly corresponds to TRBD1 (5 bases). CDR1 is KGHSH and CDR2 is LQKENI in the germline V gene. Between the trimmed V and J ends, which lost 3 bases and 9 bases, there was a span of 15 bases. The CDR3 runs to 15 residues. CDR3: CASSPETASVSPLHF. The CDR3 region has the DNA TGTGCCAGCTCACCCGAGACAGCTTCCGTTTCACCCCTCCACTTT.

This rearrangement joins TRBV18 to TRBJ1-2, with D hard to call. CDR3 length: 16 amino acids. Germline CDR1 reads KGHSH; CDR2 reads LQKENI. Trimming took off 6 bases at V and 0 bases at J, with 17 bases between the two ends. This chain's CDR3 is CASSPSGVQPNYGYTF. The CDR3 coding sequence is TGTGCCAGCTCGCCCTCGGGAGTACAGCCTAACTATGGCTACACCTTC.

The rearrangement links TRBV6-5 to TRBJ1-1, with 9 bases fitting TRBD1. J was trimmed by 5 bases and V by 5 bases; bases with no gene match: 9. The germline gives CDR1 MNHEY, CDR2 SVGAGI. The CDR3 spans 15 residues. The CDR3 DNA reads as TGTGCCAGCAGTCCCCTTGGGACAGGGAATACTGAAGCTTTCTTT. This gives the protein CASSPLGTGNTEAFF.

The chain links TRBV19 to TRBJ2-7; 7 nucleotides align to TRBD1. After removal of 6 bases from V and 6 bases from J, the junction contained 5 bases not matched to a gene. The CDR3 has 12 amino acids. In germline, CDR1 is LNHDA, CDR2 SQIVND (reference sequence). The CDR3 protein is CASRSTGREQYF. The CDR3 DNA reads as TGTGCCAGTAGGTCGACAGGGCGCGAGCAGTACTTC.

The CDR3 sequence is CASSQDLAGNNEQFF. The CDR3 bases are TGTGCCAGCAGCCAAGATCTAGCGGGGAACAATGAGCAGTTCTTC. The chain combines TRBV3-1 (or the pseudogene TRBV3-2) with TRBJ2-1; 9 bases map to TRBD2. The CDR3 runs 15 residues. CDR1 and CDR2 from the germline V gene are LGHDT and YNNKEL (reference sequence). Trimming took 0 bases from V and 5 from J; bases not matched to a gene: 2.

J is TRBJ2-5 and V is TRBV6-1; possible D gene TRBD2, 5 bases. This CDR3 is built from 14 residues. Per the germline V gene, CDR1 is MNHNS and CDR2 is SASEGT. V was pared by 2 bases and J by 7 bases, with 14 bases between. CDR3 sequence reads: CASSEIRSAGTQYF. For the CDR3, the DNA is TGTGCCAGCAGTGAAATAAGGTCGGCGGGGACCCAGTACTTC.

The chain uses TRBV5-4 and TRBJ2-2, with D maybe TRBD2 (6 bases). Per germline, CDR1 SGHNT and CDR2 YYREEE (reference sequence). V dropped 2 bases and J dropped 5 bases, with 13 bases sitting between them. The CDR3 runs to 15 residues. The CDR3 sequence: CASSFSGGRTGELFF. The CDR3 DNA reads as TGTGCCAGCAGCTTTTCCGGGGGACGAACCGGGGAGCTGTTTTTT.

The chain couples TRBV18 to TRBJ1-2, with TRBD1 as a possible D gene (6 bases). Trimming took 6 bases from V and 4 from J, leaving 12 bases between them. The length of the CDR3 is 13 residues. Per the germline V gene, CDR1 is KGHSH and CDR2 is LQKENI. CDR3 region: CASSPDSTYGYTF. As DNA, the CDR3 is TGTGCCAGCTCTCCGGACAGTACCTATGGCTACACCTTC.

The J gene is TRBJ2-5, the V gene TRBV28; TRBD2 matches 16 bases. Germline lookup yields CDR1 MDHEN and CDR2 SYDVKM. V shed 4 bases, J shed 5 bases, and the junction held 7 bases outside the gene matches. The CDR3 spans 17 residues. CDR3 coding DNA: TGTGCCAGCAGTTCTCTGGGACTAGCGGGAGGGTATGAGACCCAGTACTTC. Translated: CASSSLGLAGGYETQYF.

This clone was observed a few times. V usage is TRBV30 and J usage is TRBJ1-6; no firm D call. Germline V gives CDR1 GTSNPN, CDR2 SVGIG (reference sequence). CDR3 length equals 13 residues. Trimming took 4 bases from V and 5 from J, leaving 9 bases between them. The CDR3 sequence is CAWKQTDNSPLHF. In DNA form, the CDR3 reads TGTGCCTGGAAACAGACCGATAATTCACCCCTCCACTTT. Full variable domain (remainder filled in from reference TRBV30 and TRBJ1-6): SQTIHQWPATLVQPVGSPLSLECTVEGTSNPNLYWYRQAAGRGLQLLFYSVGIGQISSEVPQNLSASRPQDRQFILSSKKLLLSDSGFYLCAWKQTDNSPLHFGNGTRLTVT.